These T cell receptor beta chains were read from a single sample in a study of cytomegalovirus exposure and HLA in healthy donors. The table came from immunoSEQ multiplex PCR; TCRdb's copy has only in-frame clones and leaves some out. The data hold 190,000 or so clones, with roughly four fifths observed a single time. The sample taken for sequencing was PBMCs. Receptor source: a woman aged 18-29 years in good health and CMV-seropositive. Each CDR3 is given without its conserved first and last residue. The size entry is marked missing in some rows and otherwise reads once, few, many or a size class.

J gene,V gene,clone size,CDR3 protein
TRBJ1-2,TRBV2,few,ASRWRGRNYGYT
TRBJ2-7,TRBV4-2,.,ASSQEMWENNEQY
TRBJ2-2,TRBV5-1,once,ASMEAVELGELF
TRBJ2-1,TRBV6-5,.,ASRDRDEQF
TRBJ2-3,TRBV7-3,once,ASSLGLAGGTDTQY
TRBJ2-5,TRBV29-1,.,SCGTTQETQY
TRBJ1-2,TRBV20-1,.,SASTGNGYT
TRBJ1-1,TRBV10-1,.,ASSEPGQGAF
TRBJ1-2,TRBV7-8,once,ASSGLDGLWNYGYT
TRBJ1-2,TRBV2,few,ASSNRGYDGYT
TRBJ2-5,TRBV15,.,ATSRGLASGEETQY
TRBJ1-4,TRBV28,.,ASRRRTRNEKLF
TRBJ1-2,TRBV2,few,ASSDVTGGVNGYT
TRBJ1-5,TRBV16,few,ASSQSGTGNQPQH
TRBJ1-2,TRBV6-5,.,ASSYSWRLSSYGYT
TRBJ2-5,TRBV9,once,ASSVGRGSKETQY
TRBJ1-5,TRBV4-2,.,ASSQDLEQAYQPQH
TRBJ2-5,TRBV4-1,.,ASRGRSRSVDRSQETQY
TRBJ2-5,TRBV15,.,ATSRDRQGTETQY
TRBJ2-2,TRBV25-1,.,ASSEGGPTGELF
TRBJ1-5,TRBV19,.,ASTTDGYQPQH
TRBJ1-5,TRBV15,.,ATSRELYSNQPQH
TRBJ1-6,TRBV2,.,ATMDSPLH
TRBJ2-1,TRBV29-1,.,SVEFGQGNEQF
TRBJ1-6,TRBV7-3,.,ASSLTGTGLGNSPLH
TRBJ1-1,TRBV6-5,.,ASSQQESTNTEAF
TRBJ1-4,TRBV7-9,.,ASSLGSGGTLNEKLF
TRBJ1-2,TRBV5-6,.,ASSPYRVPWGYT
TRBJ2-1,TRBV6-4,.,ATKAGELGNEQF
TRBJ1-2,TRBV5-4,.,ASTGSAGDRGRIDQYGYT
TRBJ2-2,TRBV9,.,ASSAPANTGELF
TRBJ2-1,TRBV6-1,.,ASIQIVRNEQF
TRBJ2-1,TRBV18,once,ASSPLGLAYNEQF
TRBJ1-2,TRBV19,few,ASSRGTGKGRGYT
TRBJ1-4,TRBV13,.,ASTYQGRSQKLF
TRBJ2-1,TRBV4-2,.,ASRDHRGDEQF
TRBJ1-2,TRBV5-6,few,ASSLRVLGGYT
TRBJ2-1,TRBV9,.,ASSSAGTGVNEQF
TRBJ2-7,TRBV9,.,ASSVGQGLTYEQY
TRBJ2-1,TRBV4-3,once,ASSQDGAGGPNEQF
TRBJ2-3,TRBV15,.,ATSQGKADTQY
TRBJ1-1,TRBV2,once,ASRVRGEAF
TRBJ2-7,TRBV9,.,ASSPLGERFGYYEQY
TRBJ1-2,TRBV7-2,.,ASSEGVSNYGYT
TRBJ2-7,TRBV7-9,.,ASSMTVYEQY